Below are 8 T cell receptor beta chains sequenced from a single sample in a study of vaccination and CD4 T cells after COVID-19. No cognate antigen is known for these TCRs. At the Johns Hopkins FTIC core, DNA taken from cultured CD4+ T cells was sequenced by way of the Oncomine TCR Beta short-read assay. A single record per CDR3 protein comes from TCRdb applying MiXCR to the PCR reads. Among some 16,000 distinct CDR3 sequences listed, 40% to 65% were seen once. Specified time point: late sampling 161 to 241 days after vaccination in three convalescent patients. Treatment given: roughly 10-day PBMC culture with coronavirus spike peptide pools or control peptides (ViraFEST assay). The material was CD4+ T cells from blood, cultured in vitro, obtained about 7 months after SARS-CoV-2 vaccination. These receptors originate from a human donor who had recovered from COVID-19.

In this sample, this clonotype turned up once. The chain links TRBV2 to TRBJ1-2; 9 nucleotides align to TRBD1. Germline V gene data show CDR1 as SNHLY and CDR2 as FYNNEI. Trimming at V came to 4 bases and at J to 0 bases, leaving 3 bases not matched to a gene. CDR3 length: 15 residues. CDR3 protein: CASSVGQGSNYGYTF. The CDR3, as DNA: TGTGCCAGCAGTGTGGGACAGGGTTCTAACTATGGCTACACCTTC.

The chain combines TRBV5-4 with TRBJ2-2; TRBD1 might be the D (5 bases). The V and J ends lost 7 bases and 6 bases respectively, with 16 bases between them. The germline V gene encodes CDR1 SGHNT and CDR2 YYREEE (reference sequence). The CDR3 extends over 14 amino acids. CDR3 coding DNA: TGTGCCAGCCTTGACCCCCAGGGCGCCGGGGAGCTGTTTTTT. It yields the protein CASLDPQGAGELFF.

The chain carries TRBV11-3 and TRBJ1-2; perhaps TRBD1 as D (5 bases). Trimming cost V 1 base and J 5 bases, with 8 bases left between them. This CDR3 is built from 13 residues. Germline V lookup: CDR1 SGHNT, CDR2 YENEEA. CDR3 in DNA: TGTGCCAGCAGCTTAGGAGACAGTTATGGCTACACCTTC. This gives the protein CASSLGDSYGYTF.

V is TRBV7-2 and J is TRBJ2-7; 9 bases are shared with TRBD1. Germline V gives CDR1 SGHTA, CDR2 FQGNSA. This CDR3 region has 16 residues. The J segment lost 7 bases and the V segment lost 4 bases, leaving 14 bases of the junction unmatched. CDR3 DNA sequence: TGTGCCAGCAGCTCACTTACCGGGACAGGGATGTGGGAGCAGTACTTC. It codes for CASSSLTGTGMWEQYF.

This clonotype was recorded a few times. This chain joins TRBV6-1 and TRBJ2-1, with D possibly TRBD2 on 6 matching bases. CDR3 length: 14 residues. The V gene lost 7 bases and the J gene lost 4 bases, with 14 bases spanning the gap. Germline values: CDR1 MNHNS, CDR2 SASEGT. As DNA, the CDR3 is TGTGCCAGCACCCGGGACTTACCATACAATGAGCAGTTCTTC. Residues: CASTRDLPYNEQFF.

V is TRBV20-1 and J is TRBJ2-5; D tentatively fits TRBD1 or TRBD2 (6 bases each). The V gene's germline CDR1 is DFQATT and CDR2 SNEGSKA (reference sequence). The CDR3 spans 13 residues. The CDR3 region is CRDPWGAWETQYF. The CDR3, as DNA: TGCAGGGACCCTTGGGGGGCCTGGGAGACCCAGTACTTC.

The table lists this clonotype with a few counts. The chain recombines TRBV20-1 with TRBJ2-1; D may be TRBD2 (6 bases). The CDR3 has 14 amino acids. The ends were cut back, 5 bases at V and 2 bases at J, with 13 bases in the middle. The germline V gene encodes CDR1 DFQATT and CDR2 SNEGSKA (reference sequence). CDR3 in DNA: TGCAGTGCTTTTAGACTAGTTGCCTACAATGAGCAGTTCTTC. This gives the protein CSAFRLVAYNEQFF.

This clonotype has just one count. The chain links TRBV11-1 to TRBJ2-3; 8 positions agree with TRBD2. This CDR3 comprises 16 residues. The germline CDR1 and CDR2 sequences are SGHAT and FQDESV (reference sequence). V gave up 5 bases and J gave up 4 bases; unmatched junction bases: 11. In nucleotides, the CDR3 is TGTGCCAGCAGCGCCCCGGGACTAGGATCATCAGATACGCAGTATTTT. Translated, it gives CASSAPGLGSSDTQYF.